This T cell receptor beta chain came from a study of OX40 agonist ivuxolimab in advanced cancers. Study at large: In this trial design, patients received ivuxolimab intravenously at 0.01 to 10 mg/kg every 2 weeks.

The CDR3 loop spans 15 amino acids. J gave up 2 bases and V 6 bases, and 6 bases lay outside the gene matches. Germline CDR1 and CDR2: KGHSH and LQKENI. This table comes from immunoSEQ multiplex PCR, and its TCRdb copy is limited to in-frame clones, with some not included. This table holds about 19,000 clones, over 75% found once. The sample consisted of CD4+ or CD8+ T cells sorted from blood, taken in a trial of the OX40 agonist ivuxolimab. The clonotype originates from an adult with an advanced solid tumor such as melanoma, head and neck, liver or kidney cancer. This chain links TRBV18 with TRBJ2-5; 10 bases line up with TRBD1. The CDR3, as DNA: TGTGCCAGCTCGGTTCCGGGACAGGGGCAAGAGACCCAGTACTTC. Translated: CASSVPGQGQETQYF.